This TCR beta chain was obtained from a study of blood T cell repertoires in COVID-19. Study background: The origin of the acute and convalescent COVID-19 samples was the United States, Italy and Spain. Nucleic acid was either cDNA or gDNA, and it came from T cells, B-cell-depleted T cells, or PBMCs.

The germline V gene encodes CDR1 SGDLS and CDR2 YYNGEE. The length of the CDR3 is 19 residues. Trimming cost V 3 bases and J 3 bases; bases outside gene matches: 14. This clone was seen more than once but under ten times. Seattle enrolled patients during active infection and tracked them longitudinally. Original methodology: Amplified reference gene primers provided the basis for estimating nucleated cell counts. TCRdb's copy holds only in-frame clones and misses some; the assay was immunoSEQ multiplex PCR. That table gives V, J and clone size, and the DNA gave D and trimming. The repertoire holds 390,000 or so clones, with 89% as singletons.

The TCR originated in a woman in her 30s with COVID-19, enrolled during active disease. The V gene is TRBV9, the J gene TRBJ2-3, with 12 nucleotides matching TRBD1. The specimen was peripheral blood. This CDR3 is CASSADAGQGARGTDTQYF. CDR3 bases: TGTGCCAGCAGCGCAGACGCGGGACAGGGGGCGCGGGGAACAGATACGCAGTATTTT.